This TCR beta chain came from a study of blood T cell repertoires in COVID-19. V lost 2 bases, J lost 1 base, and 1 base stayed unmatched. The CDR3 is 16 amino acids. Germline V gene sequence: CDR1 SGHVS, CDR2 FNYEAQ. Clones were read by immunoSEQ multiplex PCR, and TCRdb kept only the in-frame ones, dropping some. The sample has some 300,000 clones; roughly 86% are singletons. The clonotype originates from a woman aged 25 to 39 who had recovered from COVID-19. The chain has TRBV7-6 and TRBJ1-6; 8 bases match TRBD1. The specimen was PBMCs or T cells enriched from blood (not recorded which). CDR3 residues: CASSLQGASYNSPLHF. The CDR3 DNA sequence: TGTGCCAGCAGCTTACAGGGGGCATCCTATAATTCACCCCTCCACTTT. Full variable domain (remainder filled in from reference TRBV7-6 and TRBJ1-6): GAGVSQSPRYKVTKRGQDVALRCDPISGHVSLYWYRQALGQGPEFLTYFNYEAQQDKSGLPNDRFSAERPEGSISTLTIQRTEQRDSAMYRCASSLQGASYNSPLHFGNGTRLTVT.